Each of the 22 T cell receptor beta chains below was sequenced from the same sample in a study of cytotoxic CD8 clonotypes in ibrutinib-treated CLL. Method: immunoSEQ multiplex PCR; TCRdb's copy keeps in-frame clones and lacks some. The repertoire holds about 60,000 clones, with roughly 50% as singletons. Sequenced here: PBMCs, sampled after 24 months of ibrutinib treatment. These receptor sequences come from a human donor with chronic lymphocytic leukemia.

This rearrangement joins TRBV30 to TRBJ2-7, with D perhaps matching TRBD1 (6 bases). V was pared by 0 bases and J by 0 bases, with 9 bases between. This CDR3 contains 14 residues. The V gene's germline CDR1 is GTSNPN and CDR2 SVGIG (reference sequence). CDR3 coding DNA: TGTGCCTGGAGTGTAGGGGGAACCTCCTACGAGCAGTACTTC. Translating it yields CAWSVGGTSYEQYF.

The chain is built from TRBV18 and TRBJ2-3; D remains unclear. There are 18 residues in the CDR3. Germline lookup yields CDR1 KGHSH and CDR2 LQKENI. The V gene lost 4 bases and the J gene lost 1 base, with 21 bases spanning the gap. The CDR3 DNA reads TGTGCCAGCTCACTCAACCCCCCAGCAGCCGGGCGCACAGATACGCAGTATTTT. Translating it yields CASSLNPPAAGRTDTQYF. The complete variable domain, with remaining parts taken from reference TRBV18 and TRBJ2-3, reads NAGVMQNPRHLVRRRGQEARLRCSPMKGHSHVYWYRQLPEEGLKFMVYLQKENIIDESGMPKERFSAEFPKEGPSILRIQQVVRGDSAAYFCASSLNPPAAGRTDTQYFGPGTRLTVL.

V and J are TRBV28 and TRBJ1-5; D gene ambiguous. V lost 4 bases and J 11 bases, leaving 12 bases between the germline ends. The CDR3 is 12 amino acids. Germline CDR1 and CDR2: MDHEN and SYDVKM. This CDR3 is CASSSARKAQHF. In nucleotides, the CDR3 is TGTGCCAGCAGTTCAGCGCGTAAGGCCCAGCATTTT.

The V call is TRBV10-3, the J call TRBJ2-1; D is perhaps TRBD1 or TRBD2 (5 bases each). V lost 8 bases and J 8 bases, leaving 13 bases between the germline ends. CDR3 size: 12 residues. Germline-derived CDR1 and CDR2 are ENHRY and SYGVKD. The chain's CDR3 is CAISRGYDEQFF. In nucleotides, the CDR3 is TGTGCCATCTCGAGGGGCTATGATGAGCAGTTCTTC.

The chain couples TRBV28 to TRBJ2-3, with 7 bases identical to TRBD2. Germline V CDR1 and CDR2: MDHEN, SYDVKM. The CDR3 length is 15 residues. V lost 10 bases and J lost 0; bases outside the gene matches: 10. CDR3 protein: CAILPTRGSTDTQYF. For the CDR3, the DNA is TGTGCCATCCTCCCAACGCGGGGGAGCACAGATACGCAGTATTTT.

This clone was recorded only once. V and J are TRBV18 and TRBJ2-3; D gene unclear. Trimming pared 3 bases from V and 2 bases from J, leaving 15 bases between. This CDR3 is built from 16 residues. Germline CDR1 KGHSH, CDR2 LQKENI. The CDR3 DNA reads TGTGCCAGCTCACCCACGACTGGGCGCCACACAGATACGCAGTATTTT. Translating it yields CASSPTTGRHTDTQYF.

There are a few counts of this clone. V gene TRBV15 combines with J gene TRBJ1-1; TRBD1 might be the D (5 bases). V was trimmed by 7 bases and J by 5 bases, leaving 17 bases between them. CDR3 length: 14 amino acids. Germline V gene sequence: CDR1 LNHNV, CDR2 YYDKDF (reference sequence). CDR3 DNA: TGTGCCACCAAAATCCAGGGCAGGGCGACTGAAGCTTTCTTT. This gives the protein CATKIQGRATEAFF.

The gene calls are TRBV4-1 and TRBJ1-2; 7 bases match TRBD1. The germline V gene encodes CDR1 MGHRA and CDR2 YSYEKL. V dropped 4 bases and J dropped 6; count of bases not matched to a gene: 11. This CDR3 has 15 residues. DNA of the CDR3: TGCGCCAGCAGCCTTACGGGGGCAGGGGGAGATGGCTACACCTTC. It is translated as CASSLTGAGGDGYTF.

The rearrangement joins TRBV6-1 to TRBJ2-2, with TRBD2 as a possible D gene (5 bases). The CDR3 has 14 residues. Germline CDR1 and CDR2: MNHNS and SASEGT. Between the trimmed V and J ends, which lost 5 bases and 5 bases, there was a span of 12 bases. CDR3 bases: TGTGCCAGCAGTCTCCCCGGAGGAACCGGGGAGCTGTTTTTT. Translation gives CASSLPGGTGELFF.

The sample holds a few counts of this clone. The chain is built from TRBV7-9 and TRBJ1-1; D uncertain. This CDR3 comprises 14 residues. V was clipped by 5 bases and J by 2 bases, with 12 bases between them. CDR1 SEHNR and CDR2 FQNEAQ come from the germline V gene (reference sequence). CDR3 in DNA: TGTGCCAGCAGCCCCGGATTCCTAAACACTGAAGCTTTCTTT. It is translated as CASSPGFLNTEAFF.

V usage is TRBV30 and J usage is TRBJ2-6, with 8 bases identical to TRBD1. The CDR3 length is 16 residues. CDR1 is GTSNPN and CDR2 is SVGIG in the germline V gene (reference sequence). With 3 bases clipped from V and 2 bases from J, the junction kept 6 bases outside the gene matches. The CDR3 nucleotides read TGTGCCTGGAGCCACCTGACAGGGGCTGGGGCCAACGTCCTGACTTTC. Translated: CAWSHLTGAGANVLTF.

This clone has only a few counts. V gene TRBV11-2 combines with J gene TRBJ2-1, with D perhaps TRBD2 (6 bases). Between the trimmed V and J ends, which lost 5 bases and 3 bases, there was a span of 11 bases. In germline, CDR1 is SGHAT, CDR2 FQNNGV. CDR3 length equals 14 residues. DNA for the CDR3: TGTGCCAGCAGCCCGGGGACTTACTACAATGAGCAGTTCTTC. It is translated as CASSPGTYYNEQFF.

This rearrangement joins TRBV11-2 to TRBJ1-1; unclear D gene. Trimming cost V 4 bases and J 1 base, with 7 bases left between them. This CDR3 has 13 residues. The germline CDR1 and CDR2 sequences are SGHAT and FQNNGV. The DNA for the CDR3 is TGTGCCAGCAGCTCCCCCGGGAACACTGAAGCTTTCTTT. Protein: CASSSPGNTEAFF. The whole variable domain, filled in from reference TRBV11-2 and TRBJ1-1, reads EAGVAQSPRYKIIEKRQSVAFWCNPISGHATLYWYQQILGQGPKLLIQFQNNGVVDDSQLPKDRFSAERLKGVDSTLKIQPAKLEDSAVYLCASSSPGNTEAFFGQGTRLTVV.

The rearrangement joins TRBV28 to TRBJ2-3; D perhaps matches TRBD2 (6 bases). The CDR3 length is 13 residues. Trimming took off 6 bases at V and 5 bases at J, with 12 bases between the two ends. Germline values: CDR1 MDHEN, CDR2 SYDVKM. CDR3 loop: CASRPGGIDTQYF. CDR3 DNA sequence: TGTGCCAGCAGACCCGGGGGAATAGATACGCAGTATTTT. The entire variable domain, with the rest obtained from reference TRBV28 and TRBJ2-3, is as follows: DVKVTQSSRYLVKRTGEKVFLECVQDMDHENMFWYRQDPGLGLRLIYFSYDVKMKEKGDIPEGYSVSREKKERFSLILESASTNQTSMYLCASRPGGIDTQYFGPGTRLTVL.

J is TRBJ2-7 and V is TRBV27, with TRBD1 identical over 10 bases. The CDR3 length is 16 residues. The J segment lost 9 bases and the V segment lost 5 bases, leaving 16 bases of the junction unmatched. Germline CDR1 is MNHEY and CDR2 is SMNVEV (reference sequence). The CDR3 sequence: CASSKGGTGALLGQYF. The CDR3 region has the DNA TGTGCCAGCAGTAAAGGGGGGACAGGGGCCCTCCTGGGGCAGTACTTC.

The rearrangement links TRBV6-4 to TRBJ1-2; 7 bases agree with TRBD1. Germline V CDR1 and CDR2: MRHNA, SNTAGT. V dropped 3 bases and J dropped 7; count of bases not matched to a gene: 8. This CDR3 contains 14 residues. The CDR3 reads CASSEKRQGVGYTF. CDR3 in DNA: TGTGCCAGCAGTGAAAAACGACAGGGTGTTGGCTACACCTTC.

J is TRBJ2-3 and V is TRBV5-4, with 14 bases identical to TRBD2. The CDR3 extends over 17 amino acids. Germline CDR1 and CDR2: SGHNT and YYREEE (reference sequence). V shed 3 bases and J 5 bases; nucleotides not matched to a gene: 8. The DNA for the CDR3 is TGTGCCAGCAGCTCCGGGACTAGCGGGAGAGGGGTAGATACGCAGTATTTT. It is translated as CASSSGTSGRGVDTQYF.

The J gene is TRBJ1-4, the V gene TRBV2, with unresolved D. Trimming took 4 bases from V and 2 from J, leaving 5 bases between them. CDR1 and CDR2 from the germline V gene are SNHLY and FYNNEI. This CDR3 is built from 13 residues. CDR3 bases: TGTGCCAGCAGTGGTTCCACTAATGAAAAACTGTTTTTT. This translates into CASSGSTNEKLFF.

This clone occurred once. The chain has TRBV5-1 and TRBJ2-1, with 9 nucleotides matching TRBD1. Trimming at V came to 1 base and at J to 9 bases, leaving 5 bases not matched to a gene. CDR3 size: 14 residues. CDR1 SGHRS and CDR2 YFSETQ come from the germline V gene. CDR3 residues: CASSLPGQGGEQFF. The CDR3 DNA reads TGCGCCAGCAGCTTGCCGGGACAGGGTGGTGAGCAGTTCTTC.

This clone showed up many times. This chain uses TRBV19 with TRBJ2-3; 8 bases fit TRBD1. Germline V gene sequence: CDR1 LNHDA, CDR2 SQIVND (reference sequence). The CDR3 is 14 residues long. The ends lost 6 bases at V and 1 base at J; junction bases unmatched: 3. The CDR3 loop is CASSRGPGTDTQYF. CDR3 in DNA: TGTGCCAGTAGCAGGGGGCCTGGCACAGATACGCAGTATTTT.

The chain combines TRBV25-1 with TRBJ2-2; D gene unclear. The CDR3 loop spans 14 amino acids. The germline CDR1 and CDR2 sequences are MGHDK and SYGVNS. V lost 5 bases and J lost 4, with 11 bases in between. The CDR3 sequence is CASSRRLGTGELFF. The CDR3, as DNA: TGTGCCAGCAGTCGAAGGCTTGGCACCGGGGAGCTGTTTTTT. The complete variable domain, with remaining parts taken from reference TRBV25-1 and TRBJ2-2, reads EADIYQTPRYLVIGTGKKITLECSQTMGHDKMYWYQQDPGMELHLIHYSYGVNSTEKGDLSSESTVSRIRTEHFPLTLESARPSHTSQYLCASSRRLGTGELFFGEGSRLTVL.

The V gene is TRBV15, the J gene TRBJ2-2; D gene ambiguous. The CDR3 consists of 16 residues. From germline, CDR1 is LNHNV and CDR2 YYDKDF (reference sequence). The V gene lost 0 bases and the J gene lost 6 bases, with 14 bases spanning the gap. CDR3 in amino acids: CATSRDPGSRAGELFF. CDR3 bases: TGTGCCACCAGCAGAGATCCCGGATCCCGGGCCGGGGAGCTGTTTTTT.